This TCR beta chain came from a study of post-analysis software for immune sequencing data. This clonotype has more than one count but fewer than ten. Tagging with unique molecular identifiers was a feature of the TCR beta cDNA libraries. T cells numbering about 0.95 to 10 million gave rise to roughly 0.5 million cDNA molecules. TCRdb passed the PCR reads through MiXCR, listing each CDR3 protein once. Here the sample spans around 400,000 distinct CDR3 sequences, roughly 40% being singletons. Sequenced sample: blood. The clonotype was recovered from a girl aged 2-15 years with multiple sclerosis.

The CDR3 here is CATSDLTTGGRDEQFF. DNA of the CDR3: TGTGCCACCAGTGATTTAACGACAGGGGGCAGGGATGAGCAGTTCTTC. The chain has TRBV24-1 and TRBJ2-1, with 10 positions matching TRBD1. This CDR3 is 16 amino acids long. Germline values: CDR1 KGHDR, CDR2 SFDVKD. Losses at the gene ends were 1 base for V and 8 bases for J; bases not matched to a gene: 7.